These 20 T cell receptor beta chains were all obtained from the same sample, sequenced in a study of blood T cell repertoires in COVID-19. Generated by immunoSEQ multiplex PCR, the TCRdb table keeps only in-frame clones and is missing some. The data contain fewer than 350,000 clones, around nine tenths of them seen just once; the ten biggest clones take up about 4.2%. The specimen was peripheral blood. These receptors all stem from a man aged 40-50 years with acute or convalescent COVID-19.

The CDR3 sequence is CASSLEGRGSYEQYF. The CDR3 DNA sequence: TGCGCCAGCAGCTTGGAAGGCAGGGGGTCCTACGAGCAGTACTTC. The chain carries TRBV5-1 and TRBJ2-7; 7 positions agree with TRBD1. CDR1 is SGHRS and CDR2 is YFSETQ in the germline V gene. The V and J ends lost 0 bases and 1 base, in that order; junction bases with no gene match: 4. This CDR3 is 15 amino acids long.

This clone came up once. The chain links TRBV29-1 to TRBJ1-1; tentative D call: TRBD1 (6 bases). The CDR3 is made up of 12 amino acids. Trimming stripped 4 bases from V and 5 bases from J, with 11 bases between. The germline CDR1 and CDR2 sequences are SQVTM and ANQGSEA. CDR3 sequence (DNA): TGCAGCGTTGGCAGGGGCGATACTGAAGCTTTCTTT. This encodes CSVGRGDTEAFF.

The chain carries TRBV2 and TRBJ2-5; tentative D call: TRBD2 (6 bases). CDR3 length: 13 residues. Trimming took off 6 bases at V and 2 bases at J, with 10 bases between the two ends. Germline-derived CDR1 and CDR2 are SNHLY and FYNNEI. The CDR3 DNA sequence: TGTGCCAGCAGGTTGGGACTGCAAGAGACCCAGTACTTC. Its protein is CASRLGLQETQYF.

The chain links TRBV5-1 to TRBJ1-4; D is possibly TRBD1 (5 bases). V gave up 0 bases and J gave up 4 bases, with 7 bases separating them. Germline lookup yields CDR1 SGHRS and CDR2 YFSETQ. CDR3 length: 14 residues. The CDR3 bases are TGCGCCAGCAGCTTGGGACAGCTTAATGAAAAACTGTTTTTT. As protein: CASSLGQLNEKLFF.

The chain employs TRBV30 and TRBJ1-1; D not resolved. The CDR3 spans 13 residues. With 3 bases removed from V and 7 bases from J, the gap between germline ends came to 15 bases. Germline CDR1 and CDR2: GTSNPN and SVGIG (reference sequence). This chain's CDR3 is CAWRRENLNEAFF. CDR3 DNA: TGTGCCTGGAGACGGGAAAACCTAAATGAAGCTTTCTTT.

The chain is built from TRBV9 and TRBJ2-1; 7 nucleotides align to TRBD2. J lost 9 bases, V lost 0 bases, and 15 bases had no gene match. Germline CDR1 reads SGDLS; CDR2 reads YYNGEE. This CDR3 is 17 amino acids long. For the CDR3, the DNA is TGTGCCAGCAGCGTAGGCTCCATGTCGGGAGGATCTAGTGAGCAGTTCTTC. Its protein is CASSVGSMSGGSSEQFF.

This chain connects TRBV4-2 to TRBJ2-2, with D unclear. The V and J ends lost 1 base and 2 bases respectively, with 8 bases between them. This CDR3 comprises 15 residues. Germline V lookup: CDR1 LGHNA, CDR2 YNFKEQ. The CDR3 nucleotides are TGTGCCAGCAGCCAAGCCCCTCTTAACACCGGGGAGCTGTTTTTT. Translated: CASSQAPLNTGELFF.

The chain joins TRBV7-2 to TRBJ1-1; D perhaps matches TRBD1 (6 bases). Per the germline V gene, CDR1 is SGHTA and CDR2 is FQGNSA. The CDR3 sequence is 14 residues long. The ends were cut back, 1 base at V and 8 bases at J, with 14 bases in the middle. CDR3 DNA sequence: TGTGCCAGCAGCTTAGTCGGGACAAGCCCAGAAGCTTTCTTT. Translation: CASSLVGTSPEAFF. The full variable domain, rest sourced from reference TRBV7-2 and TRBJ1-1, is GAGVSQSPSNKVTEKGKDVELRCDPISGHTALYWYRQSLGQGLEFLIYFQGNSAPDKSGLPSDRFSAERTGGSVSTLTIQRTQQEDSAVYLCASSLVGTSPEAFFGQGTRLTVV.

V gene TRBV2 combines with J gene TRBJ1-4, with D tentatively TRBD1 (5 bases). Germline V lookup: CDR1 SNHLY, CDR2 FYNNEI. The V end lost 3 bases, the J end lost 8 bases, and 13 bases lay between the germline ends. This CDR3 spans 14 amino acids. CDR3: CASSEGRSVEKLFF. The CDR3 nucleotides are TGTGCCAGCAGTGAGGGGCGGAGCGTGGAAAAACTGTTTTTT. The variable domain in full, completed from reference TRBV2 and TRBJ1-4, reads EPEVTQTPSHQVTQMGQEVILRCVPISNHLYFYWYRQILGQKVEFLVSFYNNEISEKSEIFDDQFSVERPDGSNFTLKIRSTKLEDSAMYFCASSEGRSVEKLFFGSGTQLSVL.

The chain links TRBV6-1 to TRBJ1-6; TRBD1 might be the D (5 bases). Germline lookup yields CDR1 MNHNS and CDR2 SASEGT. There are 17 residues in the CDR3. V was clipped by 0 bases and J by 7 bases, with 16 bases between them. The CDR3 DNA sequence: TGTGCCAGCAGTGAAGCCGGGCTCGGGGGATGGAATTCACCCCTCCACTTT. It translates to CASSEAGLGGWNSPLHF.

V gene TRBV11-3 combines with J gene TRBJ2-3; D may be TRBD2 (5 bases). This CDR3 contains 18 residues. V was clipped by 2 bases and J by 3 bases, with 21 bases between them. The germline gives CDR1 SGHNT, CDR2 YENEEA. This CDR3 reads CASSLPPPGYAVTDTQYF. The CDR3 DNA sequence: TGTGCCAGCAGCTTACCCCCCCCGGGGTATGCCGTTACAGATACGCAGTATTTT.

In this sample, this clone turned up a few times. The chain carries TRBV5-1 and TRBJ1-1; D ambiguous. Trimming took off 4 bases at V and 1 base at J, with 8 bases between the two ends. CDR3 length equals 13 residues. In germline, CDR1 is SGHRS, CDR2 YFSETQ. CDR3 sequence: CASSLNTNTEAFF. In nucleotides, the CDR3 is TGCGCCAGCAGCCTCAACACGAACACTGAAGCTTTCTTT.

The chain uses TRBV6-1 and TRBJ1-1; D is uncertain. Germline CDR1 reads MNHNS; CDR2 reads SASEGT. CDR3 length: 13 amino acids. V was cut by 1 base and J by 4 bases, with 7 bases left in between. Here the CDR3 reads CASSEGGITEAFF. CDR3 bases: TGTGCCAGCAGTGAAGGAGGAATCACTGAAGCTTTCTTT.

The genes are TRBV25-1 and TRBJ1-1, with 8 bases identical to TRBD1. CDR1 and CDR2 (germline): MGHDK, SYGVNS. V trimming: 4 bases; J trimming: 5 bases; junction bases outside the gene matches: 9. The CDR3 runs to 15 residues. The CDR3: CASSARQGIGTEAFF. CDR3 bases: TGTGCCAGCAGTGCCCGACAGGGGATTGGGACTGAAGCTTTCTTT.

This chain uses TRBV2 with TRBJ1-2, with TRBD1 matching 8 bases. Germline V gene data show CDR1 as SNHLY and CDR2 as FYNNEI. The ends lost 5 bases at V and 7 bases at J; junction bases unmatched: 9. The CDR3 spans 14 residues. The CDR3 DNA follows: TGTGCCAGCAGTAGTACGGACAGGGCGACTGGCTACACCTTC. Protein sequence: CASSSTDRATGYTF.

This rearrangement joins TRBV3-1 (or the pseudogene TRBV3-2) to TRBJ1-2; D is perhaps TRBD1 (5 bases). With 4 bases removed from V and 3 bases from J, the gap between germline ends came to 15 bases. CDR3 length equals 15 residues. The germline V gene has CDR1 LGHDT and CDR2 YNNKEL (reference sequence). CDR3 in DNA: TGTGCCAGCAGCCCATCGTGGCAGGGTGACTATGGCTACACCTTC. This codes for CASSPSWQGDYGYTF.

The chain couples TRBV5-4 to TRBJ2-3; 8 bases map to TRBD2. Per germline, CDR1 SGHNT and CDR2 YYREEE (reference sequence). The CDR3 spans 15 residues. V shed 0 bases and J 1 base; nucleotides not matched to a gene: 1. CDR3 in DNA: TGTGCCAGCAGCTTGGTACTAGCGGGCACAGATACGCAGTATTTT. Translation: CASSLVLAGTDTQYF. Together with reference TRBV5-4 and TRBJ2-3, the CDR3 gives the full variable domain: ETGVTQSPTHLIKTRGQQVTLRCSSQSGHNTVSWYQQALGQGPQFIFQYYREEENGRGNFPPRFSGLQFPNYSSELNVNALELDDSALYLCASSLVLAGTDTQYFGPGTRLTVL.

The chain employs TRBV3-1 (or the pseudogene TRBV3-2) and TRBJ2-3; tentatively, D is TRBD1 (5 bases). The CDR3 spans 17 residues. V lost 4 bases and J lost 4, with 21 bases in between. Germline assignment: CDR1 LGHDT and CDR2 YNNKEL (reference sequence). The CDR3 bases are TGTGCCAGCAGCCGCCGTGCCAAGGGGTCGTTCCCAGATACGCAGTATTTT. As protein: CASSRRAKGSFPDTQYF.

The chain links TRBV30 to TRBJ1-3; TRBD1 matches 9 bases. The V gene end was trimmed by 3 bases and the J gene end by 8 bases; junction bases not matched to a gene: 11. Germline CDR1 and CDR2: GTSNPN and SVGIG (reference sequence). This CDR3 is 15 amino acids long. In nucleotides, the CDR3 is TGTGCCTGGAGCGCAGGACAGGGGAGACTCCACACCATATATTTT. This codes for CAWSAGQGRLHTIYF.

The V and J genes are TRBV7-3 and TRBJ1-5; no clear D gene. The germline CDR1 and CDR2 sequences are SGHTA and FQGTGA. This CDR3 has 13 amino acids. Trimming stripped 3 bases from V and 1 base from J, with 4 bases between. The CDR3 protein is CASSLESNQPQHF. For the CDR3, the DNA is TGTGCCAGCAGCTTGGAGAGCAATCAGCCCCAGCATTTT.